Each of the 30 T cell receptor beta chains below was sequenced from the same sample in a study of T cell responses to AZD1222 COVID-19 vaccine. Clones were read by immunoSEQ multiplex PCR, and TCRdb kept only the in-frame ones, dropping some. The table records roughly 120,000 clones, about 91% of them present only once. Here the sequenced sample was peripheral blood, taken on day 0 of AZD1222 vaccination. All receptors come from an adult in good health.

The rearrangement uses TRBV7-9 and TRBJ2-3, with D possibly being TRBD1 or TRBD2 (5 bases each). CDR1 is SEHNR and CDR2 is FQNEAQ in the germline V gene (reference sequence). The CDR3 extends over 16 amino acids. With 8 bases removed from V and 2 bases from J, the gap between germline ends came to 20 bases. The chain's CDR3 is CASEIGTNSLTDTQYF. CDR3 nucleotide sequence: TGTGCCAGCGAAATTGGGACCAACTCCCTCACAGATACGCAGTATTTT. Variable domain in full (rest from reference TRBV7-9 and TRBJ2-3): DTGVSQNPRHKITKRGQNVTFRCDPISEHNRLYWYRQTLGQGPEFLTYFQNEAQLEKSRLLSDRFSAERPKGSFSTLEIQRTEQGDSAMYLCASEIGTNSLTDTQYFGPGTRLTVL.

This chain connects TRBV27 to TRBJ1-5; the D gene is possibly TRBD1 (5 bases). The CDR3 runs 16 residues. The germline gives CDR1 MNHEY, CDR2 SMNVEV (reference sequence). The V end lost 3 bases, the J end lost 0 bases, and 12 bases lay between the germline ends. The CDR3 loop is CASSFRQNYSNQPQHF. Written as DNA, the CDR3 is TGTGCCAGCAGTTTCCGACAGAACTATAGCAATCAGCCCCAGCATTTT.

This clone was counted a few times. The genes are TRBV7-9 and TRBJ1-2; D is unresolved. The CDR3 spans 13 residues. CDR1 is SEHNR and CDR2 is FQNEAQ in the germline V gene (reference sequence). V was pared by 1 base and J by 4 bases, with 7 bases between. The CDR3 nucleotides read TGTGCCAGCAGCTTAGAGACGCTCTATGGCTACACCTTC. Its protein is CASSLETLYGYTF. The complete variable domain, with remaining parts taken from reference TRBV7-9 and TRBJ1-2, reads DTGVSQNPRHKITKRGQNVTFRCDPISEHNRLYWYRQTLGQGPEFLTYFQNEAQLEKSRLLSDRFSAERPKGSFSTLEIQRTEQGDSAMYLCASSLETLYGYTFGSGTRLTVV.

The chain couples TRBV5-1 to TRBJ1-1; no definite D call. This CDR3 has 15 amino acids. The germline V and J ends were trimmed by 3 bases and 5 bases, with 17 bases remaining between them. The germline CDR1 and CDR2 sequences are SGHRS and YFSETQ. Here the CDR3 reads CASSSYLTSYTEAFF. The CDR3 DNA reads TGCGCCAGCAGCTCTTACTTGACATCGTATACTGAAGCTTTCTTT.

This rearrangement joins TRBV19 to TRBJ2-1, with 7 bases lining up with TRBD2. The CDR3 consists of 15 residues. V was pared by 5 bases and J by 4 bases, with 8 bases of the junction left unmatched. Germline lookup yields CDR1 LNHDA and CDR2 SQIVND (reference sequence). The CDR3 DNA reads TGTGCCAGTAGTGGGGGAACTAGCGAGTACAATGAGCAGTTCTTC. This gives the protein CASSGGTSEYNEQFF.

The rearrangement links TRBV5-6 to TRBJ2-7; weak D call: TRBD1 (7 bases). Trimming pared 1 base from V and 6 bases from J, leaving 11 bases between. The CDR3 has 13 amino acids. Germline V CDR1 and CDR2: SGHDT, YYEEEE. In DNA, the CDR3 is TGTGCCAGCAGCTTGCAGGGGGGCCTCGAGCAGTACTTC. Its protein is CASSLQGGLEQYF. The entire variable domain, with the rest obtained from reference TRBV5-6 and TRBJ2-7, is as follows: DAGVTQSPTHLIKTRGQQVTLRCSPKSGHDTVSWYQQALGQGPQFIFQYYEEEERQRGNFPDRFSGHQFPNYSSELNVNALLLGDSALYLCASSLQGGLEQYFGPGTRLTVT.

This clone was recorded only once. The V and J genes are TRBV7-9 and TRBJ1-1; possible D gene TRBD1, 6 bases. V was clipped by 5 bases and J by 8 bases, with 15 bases between them. Germline V gene lookup returns CDR1 SEHNR and CDR2 FQNEAQ (reference sequence). This CDR3 region has 13 residues. The CDR3: CASSPGQTSEAFF. The CDR3 bases are TGTGCCAGCAGCCCCGGACAGACCTCAGAAGCTTTCTTT. The full variable domain, in which reference TRBV7-9 and TRBJ1-1 provide the parts outside the CDR3, is DTGVSQNPRHKITKRGQNVTFRCDPISEHNRLYWYRQTLGQGPEFLTYFQNEAQLEKSRLLSDRFSAERPKGSFSTLEIQRTEQGDSAMYLCASSPGQTSEAFFGQGTRLTVV.

The gene calls are TRBV4-2 and TRBJ2-7, with D hard to call. This CDR3 has 15 residues. The V gene's germline CDR1 is LGHNA and CDR2 YNFKEQ. V gave up 2 bases and J gave up 2 bases, with 13 bases separating them. CDR3 amino acids: CASSQRGTVTYEQYF. The CDR3 nucleotides read TGTGCCAGCAGCCAACGTGGCACTGTAACCTACGAGCAGTACTTC.

V and J are TRBV5-4 and TRBJ2-1, with 8 bases that match TRBD1. V trimming: 0 bases; J trimming: 4 bases; junction bases outside the gene matches: 12. This CDR3 has 18 residues. CDR1 and CDR2 (germline): SGHNT, YYREEE (reference sequence). The chain's CDR3 is CASSLAPLTGGLYNEQFF. The CDR3, as DNA: TGTGCCAGCAGCTTGGCCCCACTTACAGGGGGGTTATACAATGAGCAGTTCTTC.

The chain combines TRBV6-5 with TRBJ1-2; possibly TRBD1 for D (5 bases). This CDR3 spans 14 amino acids. The V and J ends lost 6 bases and 0 bases respectively, with 11 bases between them. Germline V lookup: CDR1 MNHEY, CDR2 SVGAGI. This CDR3 reads CASRQALTNYGYTF. CDR3 nucleotides: TGTGCCAGCAGACAGGCGCTCACTAACTATGGCTACACCTTC.

The gene calls are TRBV6-1 and TRBJ1-6; D ambiguous. V lost 3 bases and J 8 bases, leaving 14 bases between the germline ends. Germline V gene lookup returns CDR1 MNHNS and CDR2 SASEGT. This CDR3 comprises 15 residues. The CDR3 DNA is TGTGCCAGCAGTGACACCGGGATCAGACATTCACCCCTCCACTTT. Protein: CASSDTGIRHSPLHF.

V gene TRBV7-9 combines with J gene TRBJ1-5; D possibly corresponds to TRBD1 (5 bases). Germline V CDR1 and CDR2: SEHNR, FQNEAQ (reference sequence). The CDR3 extends over 14 amino acids. Trimming shortened V by 3 bases and J by 3 bases, and 9 bases separated the two germline ends. The DNA of the CDR3 is TGTGCCAGCAGCTTGGGACGGTTCAATCAGCCCCAGCATTTT. It yields the protein CASSLGRFNQPQHF.

The V gene is TRBV19, the J gene TRBJ2-7; D may be TRBD2 (5 bases). There are 12 residues in the CDR3. Trimming took 6 bases from V and 3 from J, leaving 9 bases between them. Germline lookup yields CDR1 LNHDA and CDR2 SQIVND (reference sequence). The CDR3 here is CASRGDIYEQYF. CDR3 coding DNA: TGTGCCAGTAGGGGAGACATCTACGAGCAGTACTTC.

The rearrangement uses TRBV27 and TRBJ1-2; 9 bases fit TRBD1. Germline CDR1 MNHEY, CDR2 SMNVEV (reference sequence). J was trimmed by 5 bases and V by 4 bases; bases with no gene match: 8. The CDR3 spans 15 residues. This CDR3 is CASSSPGQGKYGYTF. CDR3 DNA: TGTGCCAGCAGTTCGCCGGGACAGGGAAAATATGGCTACACCTTC.

V and J are TRBV6-6 and TRBJ1-1; tentative D call: TRBD1 (5 bases). Germline V gives CDR1 MNHNY, CDR2 SVGAGI (reference sequence). CDR3 length: 14 amino acids. V lost 2 bases and J lost 3, with 10 bases in between. CDR3 in amino acids: CASSYDSRDTEAFF. The CDR3 DNA reads TGTGCCAGCAGTTACGACTCCAGGGACACTGAAGCTTTCTTT.

V usage is TRBV27 and J usage is TRBJ2-2, with D hard to call. CDR3 length: 14 amino acids. Between the trimmed V and J ends, which lost 0 bases and 8 bases, there was a span of 10 bases. Germline CDR1 and CDR2: MNHEY and SMNVEV (reference sequence). This CDR3 reads CASSLSGSLGELFF. CDR3 nucleotides: TGTGCCAGCAGTTTATCTGGCAGCTTAGGGGAGCTGTTTTTT.

J is TRBJ1-4 and V is TRBV6-2 or TRBV6-3; weak D call: TRBD1 (6 bases). The CDR3 contains 15 residues. Deletions cut 0 bases from V and 8 bases from J, with 13 bases between. Germline V gene sequence: CDR1 MNHEY, CDR2 SVGEGT. The CDR3 here is CASSYSRGGGEKLFF. In DNA form, the CDR3 reads TGTGCCAGCAGTTACTCTAGAGGGGGAGGCGAAAAACTGTTTTTT.

This sequence joins TRBV6-6 and TRBJ1-3; the D gene is possibly TRBD1 (6 bases). This CDR3 contains 14 residues. With 8 bases removed from V and 4 bases from J, the gap between germline ends came to 15 bases. Germline CDR1 reads MNHNY; CDR2 reads SVGAGI (reference sequence). DNA of the CDR3: TGTGCCAGCGGGGTTCAGGGGCTCGGAAACACCATATATTTT. As protein: CASGVQGLGNTIYF.

The CDR3 DNA follows: TGTGCCACCAGTGAACCGGGACAGGGGGCTGCCGGGGAGCTGTTTTTT. As protein: CATSEPGQGAAGELFF. This chain uses TRBV24-1 with TRBJ2-2, with 12 bases lining up with TRBD1. Trimming removed 4 bases from V and 6 bases from J; junction bases left unmatched: 5. The CDR3 has 16 amino acids. Germline CDR1 is KGHDR and CDR2 is SFDVKD.

There are a few counts of this clone. The V call is TRBV5-4, the J call TRBJ1-3; the D gene is possibly TRBD1 (6 bases). The CDR3 consists of 15 residues. V lost 3 bases to trimming and J lost 5 bases, with 15 bases between them. Germline CDR1 and CDR2: SGHNT and YYREEE (reference sequence). CDR3 nucleotide sequence: TGTGCCAGCAGCTCCACAGGGAGGTCACGAAACACCATATATTTT. Translated: CASSSTGRSRNTIYF.

V is TRBV6-5 and J is TRBJ2-3; D gene unclear. V shed 8 bases and J shed 4 bases, with 13 bases lying between them. Germline lookup yields CDR1 MNHEY and CDR2 SVGAGI. The CDR3 is 13 residues long. The CDR3 reads CASGLSVADTQYF. DNA for the CDR3: TGTGCCAGCGGGCTAAGCGTTGCAGATACGCAGTATTTT.

The CDR3 here is CASSLWTSGRIGLGNEQFF. CDR3 DNA: TGTGCCAGCAGTCTCTGGACTAGCGGGAGGATAGGGTTGGGCAATGAGCAGTTCTTC. The rearrangement joins TRBV27 to TRBJ2-1, with 14 nucleotides matching TRBD2. Germline V gene sequence: CDR1 MNHEY, CDR2 SMNVEV (reference sequence). This CDR3 has 19 amino acids. With 5 bases clipped from V and 6 bases from J, the junction kept 15 bases outside the gene matches.

V and J are TRBV7-8 and TRBJ1-1; tentative D call: TRBD1 (6 bases). The length of the CDR3 is 14 residues. Trimming took 1 base from V and 10 from J, leaving 16 bases between them. Germline V gene sequence: CDR1 SGHVS, CDR2 FQNEAQ. The CDR3 loop is CASSLVRGTPRAFF. Written as DNA, the CDR3 is TGTGCCAGCAGCTTAGTGAGGGGGACCCCCAGAGCTTTCTTT.

This chain connects TRBV2 to TRBJ1-2, with D hard to call. CDR1 is SNHLY, CDR2 FYNNEI, per germline. V shed 3 bases and J shed 0 bases, with 11 bases lying between them. The length of the CDR3 is 15 residues. Written as DNA, the CDR3 is TGTGCCAGCAGTGAGAAGGGCAGATCTAACTATGGCTACACCTTC. Its protein product is CASSEKGRSNYGYTF. Together with reference TRBV2 and TRBJ1-2, the CDR3 gives the full variable domain: EPEVTQTPSHQVTQMGQEVILRCVPISNHLYFYWYRQILGQKVEFLVSFYNNEISEKSEIFDDQFSVERPDGSNFTLKIRSTKLEDSAMYFCASSEKGRSNYGYTFGSGTRLTVV.

The chain joins TRBV29-1 to TRBJ2-1; D is undetermined. This CDR3 has 12 amino acids. Trimming cost V 3 bases and J 10 bases, with 13 bases left between them. Germline lookup yields CDR1 SQVTM and CDR2 ANQGSEA. CDR3 coding DNA: TGCAGCGTTGATGGCAATCCATCGGAGCAGTTCTTC. It is translated as CSVDGNPSEQFF.

The J gene is TRBJ2-7, the V gene TRBV7-9, with D perhaps matching TRBD1 (6 bases). Germline CDR1 reads SEHNR; CDR2 reads FQNEAQ (reference sequence). There are 13 residues in the CDR3. V dropped 1 base and J dropped 2 bases, with 6 bases sitting between them. This CDR3 reads CASSLDRAYEQYF. In DNA, the CDR3 is TGTGCCAGCAGCTTAGACAGGGCCTACGAGCAGTACTTC.

A few counts support this clone. V usage is TRBV6-5 and J usage is TRBJ1-6, with no clear D. V lost 5 bases and J 10 bases, leaving 12 bases between the germline ends. CDR3 length: 13 residues. CDR1 is MNHEY and CDR2 is SVGAGI in the germline V gene. The CDR3 DNA reads as TGTGCCAGCAGTCTTGCGGGGTCCTCACCCCTCCACTTT. Its protein is CASSLAGSSPLHF.

The chain uses TRBV9 and TRBJ2-7, with D possibly TRBD1 on 5 matching bases. CDR1 and CDR2 from the germline V gene are SGDLS and YYNGEE. The CDR3 has 15 amino acids. Trimming left V 0 bases short and J 3 bases short, with 13 bases between. The CDR3 DNA reads as TGTGCCAGCAGCGTAGGAGTAGCAGGGCACTACGAGCAGTACTTC. Translated, it gives CASSVGVAGHYEQYF.

This chain joins TRBV9 and TRBJ2-1; tentative D call: TRBD2 (5 bases). The CDR3 sequence is 13 residues long. Germline V gene sequence: CDR1 SGDLS, CDR2 YYNGEE. V dropped 2 bases and J dropped 6 bases, with 9 bases sitting between them. CDR3 region: CASSVGSINEQFF. CDR3 nucleotide sequence: TGTGCCAGCAGCGTGGGGAGTATCAATGAGCAGTTCTTC. The whole variable domain, filled in from reference TRBV9 and TRBJ2-1, reads DSGVTQTPKHLITATGQRVTLRCSPRSGDLSVYWYQQSLDQGLQFLIQYYNGEERAKGNILERFSAQQFPDLHSELNLSSLELGDSALYFCASSVGSINEQFFGPGTRLTVL.

The genes are TRBV5-4 and TRBJ1-4, with a weak D call TRBD1 (5 bases). CDR1 SGHNT and CDR2 YYREEE come from the germline V gene (reference sequence). V was cut by 3 bases and J by 8 bases, with 14 bases left in between. The CDR3 length is 14 residues. CDR3 sequence (DNA): TGTGCCAGCAGCTGGGACCTCAGGGAGGAAAAACTGTTTTTT. This gives the protein CASSWDLREEKLFF.